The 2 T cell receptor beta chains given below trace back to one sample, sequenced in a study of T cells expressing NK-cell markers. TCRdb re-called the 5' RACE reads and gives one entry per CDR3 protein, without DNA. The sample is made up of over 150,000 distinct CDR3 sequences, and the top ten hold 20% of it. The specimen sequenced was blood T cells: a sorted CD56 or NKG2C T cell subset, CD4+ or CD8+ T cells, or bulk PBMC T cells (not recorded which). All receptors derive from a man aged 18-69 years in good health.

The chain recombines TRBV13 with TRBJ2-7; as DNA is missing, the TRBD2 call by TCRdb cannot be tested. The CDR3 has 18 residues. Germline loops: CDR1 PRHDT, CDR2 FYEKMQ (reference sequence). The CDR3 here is CASSFETSGGASPYEQYF. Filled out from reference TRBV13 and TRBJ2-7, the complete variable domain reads AAGVIQSPRHLIKEKRETATLKCYPIPRHDTVYWYQQGPGQDPQFLISFYEKMQSDKGSIPDRFSAQQFSDYHSELNMSSLELGDSALYFCASSFETSGGASPYEQYFGPGTRLTVT.

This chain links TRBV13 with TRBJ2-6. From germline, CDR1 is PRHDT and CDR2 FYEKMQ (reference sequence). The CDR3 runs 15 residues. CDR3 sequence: CASSSHRAGANVLTF.